A single TCR beta chain is shown here with its context. What it recognizes is unknown. CDR1 LGHNT and CDR2 FRNRAP come from the germline V gene. The CDR3 has 15 residues. This record belongs to a study of T cells after yellow fever vaccination. Study-level points and caveats: The CD4 and CD8 compartments had a small share of their clonotypes in common. It was a weaker secondary response, yet one that peaked faster, at day 5 versus 15. In post-booster samples, most primary-vaccination clones reappeared (about 95% CD4, around 87% CD8).

A process of 5'RACE template switching, which added a universal primer site and UMIs, was used to make TCR cDNA. TCRdb redid the calling of the 5' RACE reads with MiXCR, one entry per CDR3 protein. The sample has roughly 140,000 distinct CDR3 sequences; about 8% are singletons. The V gene is TRBV12-5, the J gene TRBJ2-7; a possible D gene is TRBD2 (6 bases). This specimen was CD4+ T cells sorted from PBMCs, taken 5 days after the yellow fever booster vaccination. This TCR was sampled from a man aged 25 to 45 who received the YFV17D yellow fever vaccine. DNA for the CDR3: TGTGCCACCACCCCCGCGGCGGGGAGCTCCTACGAGCAGTACTTC. Translation gives CATTPAAGSSYEQYF.